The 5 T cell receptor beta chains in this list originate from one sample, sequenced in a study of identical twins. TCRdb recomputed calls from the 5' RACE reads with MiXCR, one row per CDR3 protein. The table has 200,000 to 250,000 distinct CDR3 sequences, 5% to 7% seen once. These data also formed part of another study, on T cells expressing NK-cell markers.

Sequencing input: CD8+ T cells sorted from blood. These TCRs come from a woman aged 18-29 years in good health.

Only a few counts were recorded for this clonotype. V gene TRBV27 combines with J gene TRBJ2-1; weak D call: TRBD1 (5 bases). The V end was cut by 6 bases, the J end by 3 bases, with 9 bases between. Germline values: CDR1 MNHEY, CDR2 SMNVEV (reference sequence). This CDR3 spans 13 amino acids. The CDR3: CASSSDIYNEQFF. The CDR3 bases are TGTGCCAGCAGCTCGGACATCTACAATGAGCAGTTCTTC.

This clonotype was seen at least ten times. The CDR3 is CASSQDPSKKYF. Written as DNA, the CDR3 is TGCGCCAGCAGCCAAGATCCCAGCAAGAAGTACTTC. V is TRBV4-3 and J is TRBJ2-7, with unresolved D. Germline CDR1 and CDR2: LGHNA and YSLEER. Trimming took off 0 bases at V and 11 bases at J, with 11 bases between the two ends. CDR3 size: 12 residues.

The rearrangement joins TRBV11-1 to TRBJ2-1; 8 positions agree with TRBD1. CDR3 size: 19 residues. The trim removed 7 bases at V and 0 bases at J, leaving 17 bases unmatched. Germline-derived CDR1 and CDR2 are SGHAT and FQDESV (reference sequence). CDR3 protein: CASTVPEDREGFSYNEQFF. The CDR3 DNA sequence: TGTGCCAGCACCGTACCCGAGGACAGGGAAGGATTCTCCTACAATGAGCAGTTCTTC.

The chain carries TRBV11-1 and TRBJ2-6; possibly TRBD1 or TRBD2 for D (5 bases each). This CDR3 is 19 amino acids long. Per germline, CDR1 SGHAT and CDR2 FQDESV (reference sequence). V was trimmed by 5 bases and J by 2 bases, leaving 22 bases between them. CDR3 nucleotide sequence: TGTGCCAGCAGCCTTCCCGGTACCGGGGACCCAGCTGGGGCCAACGTCCTGACTTTC. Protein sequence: CASSLPGTGDPAGANVLTF.

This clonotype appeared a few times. In DNA form, the CDR3 reads TGTGCCAGCAGCTCCAGGGTTGACACTGAAGCTTTCTTT. Translation: CASSSRVDTEAFF. This chain joins TRBV7-9 and TRBJ1-1; D is perhaps TRBD1 (5 bases). CDR1 and CDR2 (germline): SEHNR, FQNEAQ (reference sequence). The germline V and J ends were trimmed by 4 bases and 3 bases, with 9 bases remaining between them. This CDR3 is built from 13 residues.